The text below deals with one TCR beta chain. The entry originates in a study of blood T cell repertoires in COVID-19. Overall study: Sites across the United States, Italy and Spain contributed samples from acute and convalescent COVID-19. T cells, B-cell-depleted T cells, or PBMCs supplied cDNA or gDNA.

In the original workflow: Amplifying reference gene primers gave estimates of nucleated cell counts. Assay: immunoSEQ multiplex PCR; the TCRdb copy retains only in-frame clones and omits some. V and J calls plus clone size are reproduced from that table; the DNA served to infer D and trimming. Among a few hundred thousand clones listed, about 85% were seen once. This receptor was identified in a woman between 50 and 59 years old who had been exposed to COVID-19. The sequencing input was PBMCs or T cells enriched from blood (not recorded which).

Here the CDR3 DNA reads TGTGCCAGCAGTTTGAGGGACAGGGGGAAAGATACGCAGTATTTT. It codes for CASSLRDRGKDTQYF. V gene TRBV28 combines with J gene TRBJ2-3; TRBD1 agrees at 11 bases. The CDR3 spans 15 residues. From germline, CDR1 is MDHEN and CDR2 SYDVKM. V shed 3 bases, J shed 5 bases, and the junction held 4 bases outside the gene matches.